This TCR beta chain originates from a study of T cell repertoires in cytomegalovirus infection. Study as a whole: Indicated by public TCR beta signatures were CMV infection and matching HLA type. Study observations and caveats: Public TCR beta family frequency separated CMV-and-HLA carriers, including in an independent cohort. The ex vivo response was dominated by HLA-C-restricted CMV-specific TCR beta clonotypes.

Concerning this clonotype: Its target is unknown.

MiXCR, applied by TCRdb to the reads, yields one record per CDR3 protein. Of approximately 240,000 distinct CDR3 sequences listed, around an eighth are singletons. The CDR3 spans 15 residues. V gave up 3 bases and J gave up 3 bases; unmatched junction bases: 7. CDR1 and CDR2 (germline): SGHRS, YFSETQ. The sample comprised PBMCs. This clonotype was sampled from a human donor in good health (CMV status not recorded). Some clones in this sample may be carry-over from other donors' samples. V is TRBV5-1 and J is TRBJ2-7; 9 positions agree with TRBD1. The CDR3 DNA follows: TGCGCCAGCAGCTCTGGGACAGGGTCATTCTACGAGCAGTACTTC. Its translation: CASSSGTGSFYEQYF.